This T cell receptor beta chain was sequenced for a study of T-cell memory formation after mild COVID-19. This clonotype has a count of ten or more. Its antigen is undetermined. Using constant-segment primers, 5'RACE produced TCR alpha and TCR beta cDNA libraries carrying sample barcodes and UMIs. TCRdb passed the 5' RACE reads through MiXCR, listing each CDR3 protein once. Among some 150,000 distinct CDR3 sequences, 6% were seen once, and the ten largest hold roughly 1.9%. General study points: Clones that contracted from day 15 to 85 were balanced CD4/CD8, while later expanders leaned CD4+. Pre-infection memory already had some responding clones, implying cross-reactive memory joined. For second-wave clones that peaked at day 37, SARS-CoV-2 specificity went unverified.

Trimming at V came to 4 bases and at J to 0 bases, leaving 14 bases not matched to a gene. This CDR3 contains 19 residues. CDR1 and CDR2 (germline): MNHEY, SVGAGI. Material: PBMCs or a T cell subset sorted from them (not recorded which). V is TRBV6-5 and J is TRBJ2-2; 7 bases are a match to TRBD1. This sequence was found in an adult woman who had mild COVID-19 (a few samples of this study predate the infection). Cell type and time point are not known. The CDR3 reads CASSFALSGTASNTGELFF. The CDR3 DNA follows: TGTGCCAGCAGTTTCGCCTTATCCGGGACAGCTTCGAACACCGGGGAGCTGTTTTTT.